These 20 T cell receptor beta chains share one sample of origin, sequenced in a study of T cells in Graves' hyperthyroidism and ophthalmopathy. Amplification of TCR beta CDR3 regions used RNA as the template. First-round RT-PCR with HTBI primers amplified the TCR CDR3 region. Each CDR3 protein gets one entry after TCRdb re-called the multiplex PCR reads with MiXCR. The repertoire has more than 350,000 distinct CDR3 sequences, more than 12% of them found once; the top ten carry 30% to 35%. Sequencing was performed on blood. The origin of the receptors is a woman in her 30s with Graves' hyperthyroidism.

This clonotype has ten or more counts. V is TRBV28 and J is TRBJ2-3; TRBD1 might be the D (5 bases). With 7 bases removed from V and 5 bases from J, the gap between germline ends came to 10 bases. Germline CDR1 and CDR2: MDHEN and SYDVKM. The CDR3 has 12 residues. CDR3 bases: TGTGCCAGCACCGCAGGGCTAGATACGCAGTATTTT. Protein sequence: CASTAGLDTQYF.

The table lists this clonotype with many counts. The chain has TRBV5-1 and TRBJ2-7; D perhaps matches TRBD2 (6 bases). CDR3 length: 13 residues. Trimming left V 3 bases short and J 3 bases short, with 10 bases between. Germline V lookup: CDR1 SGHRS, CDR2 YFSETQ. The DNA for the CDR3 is TGCGCCAGCAGCTCGTCGACTAGCTACGAGCAGTACTTC. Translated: CASSSSTSYEQYF.

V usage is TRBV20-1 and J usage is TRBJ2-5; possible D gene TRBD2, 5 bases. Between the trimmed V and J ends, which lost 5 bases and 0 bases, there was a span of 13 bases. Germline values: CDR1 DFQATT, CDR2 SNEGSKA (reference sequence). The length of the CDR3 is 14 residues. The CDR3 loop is CSASVGVNQETQYF. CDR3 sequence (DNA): TGCAGTGCTTCGGTGGGAGTAAACCAAGAGACCCAGTACTTC.

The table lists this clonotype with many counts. The CDR3 sequence is CASSFFGASGELFF. CDR3 coding DNA: TGTGCCAGCAGTTTCTTTGGGGCATCCGGGGAGCTGTTTTTT. The V call is TRBV27, the J call TRBJ2-2; tentatively, D is TRBD1 (5 bases). V lost 3 bases to trimming and J lost 6 bases, with 11 bases between them. Germline V CDR1 and CDR2: MNHEY, SMNVEV (reference sequence). The CDR3 contains 14 residues.

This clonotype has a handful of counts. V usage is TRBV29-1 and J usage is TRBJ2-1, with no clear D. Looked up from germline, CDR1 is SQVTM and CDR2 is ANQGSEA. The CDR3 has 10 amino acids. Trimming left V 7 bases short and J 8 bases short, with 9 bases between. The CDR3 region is CSGVIDEQFF. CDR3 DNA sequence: TGCAGCGGGGTTATCGATGAGCAGTTCTTC.

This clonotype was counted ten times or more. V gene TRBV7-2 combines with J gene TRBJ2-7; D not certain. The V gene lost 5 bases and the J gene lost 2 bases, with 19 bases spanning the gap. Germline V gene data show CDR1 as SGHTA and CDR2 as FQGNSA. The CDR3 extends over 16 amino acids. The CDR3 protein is CASSPSRALGPYEQYF. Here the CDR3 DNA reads TGTGCCAGCAGCCCGAGTAGGGCTTTGGGCCCCTACGAGCAGTACTTC.

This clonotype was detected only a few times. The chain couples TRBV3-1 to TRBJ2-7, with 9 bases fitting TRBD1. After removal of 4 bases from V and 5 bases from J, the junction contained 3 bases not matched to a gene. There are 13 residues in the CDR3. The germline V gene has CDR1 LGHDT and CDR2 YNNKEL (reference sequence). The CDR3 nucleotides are TGTGCCAGCAGCCGGGACAGGGTGGACGAGCAGTACTTC. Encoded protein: CASSRDRVDEQYF.

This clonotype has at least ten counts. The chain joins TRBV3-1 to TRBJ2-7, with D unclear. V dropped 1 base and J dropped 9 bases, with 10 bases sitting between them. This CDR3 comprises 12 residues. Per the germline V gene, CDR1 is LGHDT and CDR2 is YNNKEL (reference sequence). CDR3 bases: TGTGCCAGCAGCCAAGTGGCGATCCGGCAGTACTTC. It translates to CASSQVAIRQYF.

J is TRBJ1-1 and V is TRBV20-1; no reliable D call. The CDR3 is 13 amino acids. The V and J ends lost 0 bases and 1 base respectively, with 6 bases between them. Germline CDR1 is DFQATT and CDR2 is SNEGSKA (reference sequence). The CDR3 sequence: CSARDSKNTEAFF. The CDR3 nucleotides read TGCAGTGCTAGAGATTCGAAGAACACTGAAGCTTTCTTT.

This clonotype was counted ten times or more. The CDR3 DNA is TGTGCCAGCTCACCACCGGGGACAGGGCTCGGGTACGAGCAGTACTTC. This translates into CASSPPGTGLGYEQYF. The rearrangement uses TRBV18 and TRBJ2-7, with TRBD1 identical over 9 bases. CDR1 KGHSH and CDR2 LQKENI come from the germline V gene. Unmatched junction bases numbered 7, after V lost 0 bases and J lost 4 bases. The CDR3 loop spans 16 amino acids.

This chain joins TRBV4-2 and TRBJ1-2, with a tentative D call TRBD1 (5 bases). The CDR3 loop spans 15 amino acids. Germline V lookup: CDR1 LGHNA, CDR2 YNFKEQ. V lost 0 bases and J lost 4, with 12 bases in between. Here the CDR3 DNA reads TGTGCCAGCAGCCAAGAACGCGGGGACCCCTATGGCTACACCTTC. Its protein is CASSQERGDPYGYTF.

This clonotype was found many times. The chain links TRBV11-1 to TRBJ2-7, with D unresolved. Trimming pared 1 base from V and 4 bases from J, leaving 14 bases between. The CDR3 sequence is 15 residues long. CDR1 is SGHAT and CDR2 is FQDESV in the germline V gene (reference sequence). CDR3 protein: CASSLDGSSRYEQYF. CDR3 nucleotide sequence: TGTGCCAGCAGCTTAGATGGTAGCTCAAGATACGAGCAGTACTTC.

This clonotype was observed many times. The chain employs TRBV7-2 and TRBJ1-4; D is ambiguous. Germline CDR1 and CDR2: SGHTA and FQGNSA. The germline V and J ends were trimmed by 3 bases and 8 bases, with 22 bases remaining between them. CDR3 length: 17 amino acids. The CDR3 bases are TGTGCCAGCAGCTTTTCCGAGCGTAGGCGTGCGAGGGAAAAACTGTTTTTT. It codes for CASSFSERRRAREKLFF.

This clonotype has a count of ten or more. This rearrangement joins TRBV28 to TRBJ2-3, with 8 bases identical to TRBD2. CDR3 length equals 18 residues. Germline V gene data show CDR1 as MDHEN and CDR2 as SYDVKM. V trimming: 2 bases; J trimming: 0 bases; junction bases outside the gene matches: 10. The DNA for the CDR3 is TGTGCCAGCAGTTTAGTTGGTGCGGGAGGATTAAGCACAGATACGCAGTATTTT. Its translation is CASSLVGAGGLSTDTQYF.

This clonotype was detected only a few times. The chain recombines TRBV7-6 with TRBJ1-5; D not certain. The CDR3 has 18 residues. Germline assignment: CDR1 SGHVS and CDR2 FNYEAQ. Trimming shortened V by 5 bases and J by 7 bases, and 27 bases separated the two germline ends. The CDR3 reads CASSPEGNMVEIQQPQHF. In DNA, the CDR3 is TGTGCCAGCAGCCCAGAGGGCAATATGGTGGAGATTCAACAGCCCCAGCATTTT.

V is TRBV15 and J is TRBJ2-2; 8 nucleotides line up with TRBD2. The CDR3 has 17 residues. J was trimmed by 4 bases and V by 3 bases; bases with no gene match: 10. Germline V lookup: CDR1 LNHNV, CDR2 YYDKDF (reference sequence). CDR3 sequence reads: CATSSRRGLAGTGELFF. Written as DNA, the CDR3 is TGTGCCACCAGCAGTAGAAGAGGGCTAGCGGGCACCGGGGAGCTGTTTTTT.

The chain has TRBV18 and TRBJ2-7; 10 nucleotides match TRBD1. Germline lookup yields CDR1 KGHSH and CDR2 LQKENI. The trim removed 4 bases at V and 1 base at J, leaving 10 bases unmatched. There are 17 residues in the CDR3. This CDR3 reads CASSRGPGTGASYEQYF. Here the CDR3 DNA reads TGTGCCAGCTCACGGGGCCCTGGGACAGGGGCGTCCTACGAGCAGTACTTC.

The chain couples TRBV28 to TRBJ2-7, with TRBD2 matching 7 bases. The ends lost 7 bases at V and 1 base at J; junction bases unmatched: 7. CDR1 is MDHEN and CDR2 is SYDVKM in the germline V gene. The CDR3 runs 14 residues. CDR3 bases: TGTGCCAGCACCCCGGGGGGAGAATCCTACGAGCAGTACTTC. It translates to CASTPGGESYEQYF.

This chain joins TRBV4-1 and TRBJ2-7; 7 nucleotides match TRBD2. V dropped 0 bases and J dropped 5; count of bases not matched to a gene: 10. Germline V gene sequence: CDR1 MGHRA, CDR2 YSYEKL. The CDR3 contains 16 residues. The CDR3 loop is CASSQDQSAGVHEQYF. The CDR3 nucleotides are TGCGCCAGCAGCCAAGATCAGTCGGCGGGAGTTCACGAGCAGTACTTC.

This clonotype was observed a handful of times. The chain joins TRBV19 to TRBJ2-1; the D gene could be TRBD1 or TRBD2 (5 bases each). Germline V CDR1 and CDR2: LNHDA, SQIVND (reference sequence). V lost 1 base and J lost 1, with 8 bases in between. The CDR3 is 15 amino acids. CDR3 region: CASSIGGNSYNEQFF. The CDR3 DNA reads TGTGCCAGTAGTATAGGGGGGAATTCCTACAATGAGCAGTTCTTC.